These 20 T cell receptor beta chains came from one sample sequenced in a study of T cell changes during pregnancy in multiple sclerosis (dated by TCRdb to between 2018 and 2021). Preparation of the library involved the immunoSEQ multiplex PCR assay. TCRdb took this table from immuneACCESS and kept in-frame rearrangements with V and J called. Such tables lack part of the clones; where checked against another copy, unresolved V genes explain under half of the gap, and the rest is unexplained. This sample lists 90,000 or so clones; around 94% were detected once. The ten largest clones capture about 1.7% of the sample. The sample in question was peripheral blood, obtained after pregnancy. The source is a female donor in good health, enrolled as a control in a pregnancy study.

The chain joins TRBV9 to TRBJ1-4; D is undetermined. This CDR3 comprises 10 residues. The ends were cut back, 7 bases at V and 14 bases at J, with 12 bases in the middle. CDR1 and CDR2 (germline): SGDLS, YYNGEE. CDR3 nucleotides: TGTGCCAGCGGCGGCAGAAAGCTGTTTTTT. It encodes CASGGRKLFF.

The chain has TRBV7-9 and TRBJ2-1, with D unclear. The ends were cut back, 5 bases at V and 10 bases at J, with 9 bases in the middle. The CDR3 covers 11 residues. Germline V gives CDR1 SEHNR, CDR2 FQNEAQ (reference sequence). DNA of the CDR3: TGTGCCAGCAGCCCTATTCCGGAGCAGTTCTTC. Translating gives CASSPIPEQFF.

The chain is built from TRBV6-1 and TRBJ2-3, with 11 bases fitting TRBD2. This CDR3 has 14 amino acids. J lost 4 bases, V lost 9 bases, and 6 bases had no gene match. Germline V gene lookup returns CDR1 MNHNS and CDR2 SASEGT. CDR3 sequence reads: CASTSGSIADTQYF. In DNA form, the CDR3 reads TGTGCCAGTACTAGCGGGAGTATCGCAGATACGCAGTATTTT.

This clone showed up just once. V gene TRBV5-4 combines with J gene TRBJ2-7; 7 positions agree with TRBD2. Germline assignment: CDR1 SGHNT and CDR2 YYREEE (reference sequence). V gave up 2 bases and J gave up 2 bases; unmatched junction bases: 4. The CDR3 is made up of 14 amino acids. The CDR3 is CASSFQRGTYEQYF. DNA for the CDR3: TGTGCCAGCAGCTTTCAGCGGGGAACCTACGAGCAGTACTTC.

V is TRBV27 and J is TRBJ2-7, with 7 bases identical to TRBD1. The CDR3 consists of 16 residues. CDR1 is MNHEY, CDR2 SMNVEV, per germline (reference sequence). Germline trimming cut 6 bases from V and 3 bases from J; bases unmatched to any gene: 14. CDR3 bases: TGTGCCAGCAGCTTGGGGCCCGGGACAGAGCACTACGAGCAGTACTTC. This gives the protein CASSLGPGTEHYEQYF.

The V and J genes are TRBV7-9 and TRBJ2-7; 7 bases match TRBD1. CDR3 length: 18 amino acids. Germline V gene data show CDR1 as SEHNR and CDR2 as FQNEAQ (reference sequence). J gave up 6 bases and V 5 bases, and 22 bases lay outside the gene matches. The CDR3 DNA reads TGTGCCAGCAGCGCACATCCGGGACAGCCCTCCTCTGGGGGCGAGCAGTACTTC. This translates into CASSAHPGQPSSGGEQYF.

The genes are TRBV6-5 and TRBJ2-1; 11 nucleotides agree with TRBD2. V gave up 6 bases and J gave up 6 bases; unmatched junction bases: 7. Germline V CDR1 and CDR2: MNHEY, SVGAGI. The CDR3 runs to 15 residues. For the CDR3, the DNA is TGTGCCAGCAGCCGTAAACTAGCGGGAGCCAATGAGCAGTTCTTC. Protein sequence: CASSRKLAGANEQFF.

The chain employs TRBV5-5 and TRBJ2-3; TRBD2 matches 11 bases. The germline gives CDR1 SGHKS, CDR2 YYEKEE (reference sequence). V shed 0 bases, J shed 2 bases, and the junction held 8 bases outside the gene matches. The CDR3 is made up of 18 amino acids. CDR3: CASSLDVGTSGITDTQYF. CDR3 DNA: TGTGCCAGCAGCTTGGACGTGGGGACTAGCGGTATCACAGATACGCAGTATTTT.

The genes are TRBV7-2 and TRBJ2-7; 8 bases align to TRBD2. The CDR3 has 17 amino acids. CDR1 is SGHTA, CDR2 FQGNSA, per germline. The ends lost 1 base at V and 4 bases at J; junction bases unmatched: 12. This CDR3 is CASSLGPSGTRWYEQYF. The DNA for the CDR3 is TGTGCCAGCAGCTTAGGGCCGAGCGGGACTAGATGGTACGAGCAGTACTTC.

This rearrangement joins TRBV2 to TRBJ1-4; TRBD1 might be the D (6 bases). Germline V CDR1 and CDR2: SNHLY, FYNNEI. The V end was cut by 7 bases, the J end by 6 bases, with 12 bases between. This CDR3 has 13 amino acids. CDR3 sequence reads: CASNQGLDEKLFF. CDR3 nucleotides: TGTGCCAGCAATCAGGGGCTCGATGAAAAACTGTTTTTT.

V usage is TRBV4-1 and J usage is TRBJ1-4; a possible D gene is TRBD1 (5 bases). V shed 2 bases and J shed 6 bases, with 13 bases lying between them. The CDR3 has 15 residues. The germline gives CDR1 MGHRA, CDR2 YSYEKL. CDR3 sequence: CASSQWGGTDEKLFF. The DNA of the CDR3 is TGCGCCAGCAGCCAATGGGGCGGGACGGATGAAAAACTGTTTTTT.

The J gene is TRBJ1-1, the V gene TRBV5-1; 8 bases match TRBD1. The CDR3 has 14 amino acids. CDR1 and CDR2 (germline): SGHRS, YFSETQ. V trimming: 3 bases; J trimming: 3 bases; junction bases outside the gene matches: 4. CDR3 sequence reads: CASSSQGEDTEAFF. CDR3 DNA: TGCGCCAGCAGCTCACAGGGGGAGGACACTGAAGCTTTCTTT. Complete variable domain (other parts from reference TRBV5-1 and TRBJ1-1): KAGVTQTPRYLIKTRGQQVTLSCSPISGHRSVSWYQQTPGQGLQFLFEYFSETQRNKGNFPGRFSGRQFSNSRSEMNVSTLELGDSALYLCASSSQGEDTEAFFGQGTRLTVV.

The rearrangement joins TRBV20-1 to TRBJ1-1; 9 nucleotides match TRBD1. CDR3 length: 11 residues. V shed 7 bases, J shed 11 bases, and the junction held 8 bases outside the gene matches. Germline V gene sequence: CDR1 DFQATT, CDR2 SNEGSKA (reference sequence). CDR3: CSVTDRGQAFF. The CDR3 DNA reads as TGCAGTGTGACGGACAGGGGTCAGGCTTTCTTT.

This chain connects TRBV28 to TRBJ1-4; the D gene is possibly TRBD1 (6 bases). CDR3 size: 14 residues. V was cut by 6 bases and J by 8 bases, with 16 bases left in between. From germline, CDR1 is MDHEN and CDR2 SYDVKM. CDR3 in DNA: TGTGCCAGCAGCCCCGGTGGGGGCAGGGAAAAACTGTTTTTT. Amino acids: CASSPGGGREKLFF. The full variable domain, in which reference TRBV28 and TRBJ1-4 provide the parts outside the CDR3, is DVKVTQSSRYLVKRTGEKVFLECVQDMDHENMFWYRQDPGLGLRLIYFSYDVKMKEKGDIPEGYSVSREKKERFSLILESASTNQTSMYLCASSPGGGREKLFFGSGTQLSVL.

V gene TRBV6-1 combines with J gene TRBJ1-4, with D possibly TRBD1 on 6 matching bases. Deletions cut 2 bases from V and 7 bases from J, with 11 bases between. Per the germline V gene, CDR1 is MNHNS and CDR2 is SASEGT. This CDR3 region has 14 residues. The CDR3 region is CASSEKQGREKLFF. In DNA, the CDR3 is TGTGCCAGCAGTGAAAAACAGGGACGTGAAAAACTGTTTTTT.

The chain links TRBV13 to TRBJ2-1; the match to TRBD2 covers 14 bases. The V gene end was trimmed by 5 bases and the J gene end by 8 bases; junction bases not matched to a gene: 8. CDR1 and CDR2 (germline): PRHDT, FYEKMQ (reference sequence). The CDR3 length is 16 residues. CDR3 nucleotides: TGTGCCAGCAGCGCCCGACTAGCGGGAGGGTTGTATGAGCAGTTCTTC. Its translation is CASSARLAGGLYEQFF. Looking up the rest from reference TRBV13 and TRBJ2-1 gives the full variable domain: AAGVIQSPRHLIKEKRETATLKCYPIPRHDTVYWYQQGPGQDPQFLISFYEKMQSDKGSIPDRFSAQQFSDYHSELNMSSLELGDSALYFCASSARLAGGLYEQFFGPGTRLTVL.

The V call is TRBV11-2, the J call TRBJ1-1; the D is unclear. From germline, CDR1 is SGHAT and CDR2 FQNNGV. The CDR3 extends over 13 amino acids. Trimming took 3 bases from V and 2 from J, leaving 7 bases between them. CDR3 protein: CASSFTDNTEAFF. The CDR3 bases are TGTGCCAGCAGCTTCACAGATAACACTGAAGCTTTCTTT.

The chain carries TRBV9 and TRBJ1-5, with 10 bases identical to TRBD1. V was clipped by 4 bases and J by 6 bases; unmatched bases: 7. This CDR3 is built from 15 residues. Germline-derived CDR1 and CDR2 are SGDLS and YYNGEE. CDR3 region: CASSPGTGDSQPQHF. The CDR3 bases are TGTGCCAGCAGCCCCGGGACAGGGGACAGTCAGCCCCAGCATTTT.

The rearrangement links TRBV27 to TRBJ1-5; TRBD1 is a possible D gene (5 bases). CDR3 length: 21 residues. The germline gives CDR1 MNHEY, CDR2 SMNVEV (reference sequence). Trimming took 8 bases from V and 0 from J, leaving 32 bases between them. CDR3 loop: CASAKITGGTSGSYSNQPQHF. The CDR3 bases are TGTGCCAGCGCTAAAATCACAGGTGGCACATCCGGAAGTTATAGCAATCAGCCCCAGCATTTT.

The chain recombines TRBV6-1 with TRBJ1-2; tentative D call: TRBD1 (6 bases). The CDR3 contains 16 residues. CDR1 is MNHNS and CDR2 is SASEGT in the germline V gene. With 1 base removed from V and 0 bases from J, the gap between germline ends came to 12 bases. As DNA, the CDR3 is TGTGCCAGCAGTGAAGACGTGGACAGACCTAACTATGGCTACACCTTC. Its protein is CASSEDVDRPNYGYTF.